These T cell receptor beta chains were read from a single sample in a study of shared clonotypes between healthy human individuals. Sequencing used immunoSEQ multiplex PCR; TCRdb keeps in-frame clones, though not all of them. The sample consists of roughly 850,000 clones, around 96% of them appearing once. Sequenced: naive CD8+ T cells sorted from blood. Source of these receptors: a man aged 30 to 45 in good health. CDR3s include the opening cysteine and the closing phenylalanine or tryptophan. A D gene is named only where the DNA matches it firmly. Clone size appears in some rows only: once, few, many, or a class for an expanded clone.

-	TRBJ1-5	-	TRBV19	CASSTIPSQNQPQHF	TGTGCCAGTAGTACCATTCCTAGTCAGAATCAGCCCCAGCATTTT
TRBD1	TRBJ1-2	-	TRBV7-9	CASSTPRDRGDYGYTF	TGTGCCAGCAGCACTCCCCGGGACAGGGGGGACTATGGCTACACCTTC
-	TRBJ2-7	-	TRBV7-2	CASSSITPYEQYF	TGTGCCAGCAGCTCCATAACCCCCTACGAGCAGTACTTC
-	TRBJ2-7	-	TRBV6-6	CASSLGGGGPYEQYF	TGTGCCAGCAGTTTGGGGGGAGGGGGGCCCTACGAGCAGTACTTC
-	TRBJ2-7	-	TRBV11-3	CASSLPGNEQYF	TGTGCCAGCAGCTTGCCAGGGAACGAGCAGTACTTC
-	TRBJ2-3	once	TRBV30	CAWSVLSGRGTDTQYF	TGTGCCTGGAGTGTACTATCGGGAAGAGGCACAGATACGCAGTATTTT
-	TRBJ2-1	-	TRBV5-1	CASSPDLGRWFF	TGCGCCAGCAGCCCGGACCTTGGGAGGTGGTTCTTC
-	TRBJ1-5	-	TRBV5-1	CASSLAINQPQHF	TGCGCCAGCAGCTTGGCTATCAATCAGCCCCAGCATTTT
-	TRBJ2-1	once	TRBV28	CASRARGVFNEQFF	TGTGCCAGCAGGGCGAGGGGCGTGTTCAATGAGCAGTTCTTC
-	TRBJ2-7	-	TRBV7-8	CASSFLPGLWGEQYF	TGTGCCAGCAGCTTTTTACCGGGACTGTGGGGCGAGCAGTACTTC
-	TRBJ1-5	-	TRBV9	CASSVGTASNQPQHF	TGTGCCAGCAGCGTAGGGACAGCCAGCAATCAGCCCCAGCATTTT
TRBD2	TRBJ2-1	-	TRBV27	CASSLSSGGHTEQFF	TGTGCCAGCAGTTTAAGCTCGGGAGGGCATACTGAGCAGTTCTTC
-	TRBJ1-5	-	TRBV4-3	CASSQDGAQPQHF	TGCGCCAGCAGCCAAGATGGGGCCCAGCCCCAGCATTTT
TRBD1	TRBJ1-5	-	TRBV7-9	CASSSGTARNQPQHF	TGTGCCAGCAGCTCCGGGACAGCAAGAAATCAGCCCCAGCATTTT
TRBD2	TRBJ2-3	-	TRBV30	CAWTPGTGGTDTQYF	TGTGCCTGGACCCCGGGAACCGGGGGGACAGATACGCAGTATTTT
-	TRBJ2-2	-	TRBV13	CASSLGQGFGELFF	TGTGCCAGCAGCTTAGGCCAGGGCTTCGGGGAGCTGTTTTTT
TRBD1	TRBJ2-5	-	TRBV9	CASSAGTEGVVETQYF	TGTGCCAGCAGCGCAGGGACAGAGGGGGTGGTAGAGACCCAGTACTTC
-	TRBJ1-1	-	TRBV19	CASSTRTVNTEAFF	TGTGCCAGTAGTACACGGACAGTGAACACTGAAGCTTTCTTT
-	TRBJ2-1	-	TRBV5-6	CASSLDLVMDSANEQFF	TGTGCCAGCAGCTTGGACCTTGTTATGGATTCCGCCAATGAGCAGTTCTTC
-	TRBJ2-3	-	TRBV11-2	CASSLANTDTQYF	TGTGCCAGCAGCTTAGCGAACACAGATACGCAGTATTTT
-	TRBJ1-3	-	TRBV11-2	CASSLDRGFGNTIYF	TGTGCCAGCAGCTTAGATAGAGGGTTTGGAAACACCATATATTTT
TRBD2	TRBJ2-3	once	TRBV27	CASRAPSGSRYF	TGTGCCAGCAGGGCACCTAGCGGGAGCAGGTATTTT
-	TRBJ2-1	-	TRBV27	CASKPFGLYNEQFF	TGTGCCAGCAAGCCCTTTGGCCTATACAATGAGCAGTTCTTC
-	TRBJ2-5	-	TRBV10-3	CAISSGLETQYF	TGTGCCATCAGTAGCGGGCTAGAGACCCAGTACTTC
-	TRBJ2-7	-	TRBV28	CASSQQGAYEQYF	TGTGCCAGCAGCCAACAGGGTGCCTACGAGCAGTACTTC
-	TRBJ2-1	-	TRBV9	CASTPKTGNEQFF	TGTGCCAGCACCCCGAAAACGGGGAATGAGCAGTTCTTC
-	TRBJ2-1	-	TRBV29-1	CSLLQGNEQFF	TGCAGCCTTTTACAGGGTAATGAGCAGTTCTTC
TRBD1	TRBJ2-2	-	TRBV7-9	CASSPRQGSTGELFF	TGTGCCAGCAGCCCGCGACAGGGAAGCACCGGGGAGCTGTTTTTT
TRBD1	TRBJ2-3	-	TRBV29-1	CSATIRVGTGSDTQYF	TGCAGCGCAACAATACGCGTGGGGACAGGGTCAGATACGCAGTATTTT
-	TRBJ1-1	-	TRBV7-2	CASSLGQWNTEAFF	TGTGCCAGCAGCTTAGGTCAGTGGAACACTGAAGCTTTCTTT
-	TRBJ2-7	-	TRBV29-1	CSVTWGRYEQYF	TGCAGCGTTACCTGGGGACGCTACGAGCAGTACTTC
TRBD2	TRBJ2-7	-	TRBV27	CASSGTSGRRRSDEQYF	TGTGCCAGCAGCGGGACTAGCGGGAGACGGAGAAGTGACGAGCAGTACTTC
-	TRBJ2-7	-	TRBV10-2	CASSEKSYEQYF	TGCGCCAGCAGTGAGAAGTCTTACGAGCAGTACTTC
TRBD1	TRBJ2-2	-	TRBV7-6	CASSLGQGYTGELFF	TGTGCCAGCAGCCTAGGACAGGGCTACACCGGGGAGCTGTTTTTT
TRBD2	TRBJ2-7	-	TRBV4-1	CASSQDASSGGRPDYEQYF	TGCGCCAGCAGCCAAGACGCCTCGTCGGGCGGGAGGCCAGACTACGAGCAGTACTTC
-	TRBJ1-5	-	TRBV7-2	CASRDSGTSGQPQHF	TGTGCCAGCAGGGACTCTGGAACGTCCGGTCAGCCCCAGCATTTT
-	TRBJ2-1	-	TRBV19	CASSIFPNLGGEQFF	TGTGCCAGTAGTATATTCCCGAATCTAGGGGGTGAGCAGTTCTTC
-	TRBJ2-3	once	TRBV29-1	CSVVDSRDTQYF	TGCAGCGTTGTGGACTCCAGAGATACGCAGTATTTT
-	TRBJ2-3	-	TRBV5-8	CASSLFWDTNTDTQYF	TGTGCCAGCAGCTTGTTTTGGGACACAAACACAGATACGCAGTATTTT
TRBD2	TRBJ2-1	-	TRBV7-6	CASSPASGRAYNEQFF	TGTGCCAGCAGCCCGGCTAGCGGGAGGGCATACAATGAGCAGTTCTTC
-	TRBJ1-1	-	TRBV19	CASTHPRISHMNTEAFF	TGTGCCAGTACCCACCCCCGGATTTCACACATGAACACTGAAGCTTTCTTT
-	TRBJ2-2	-	TRBV5-1	CASSSKGGAEHGELFF	TGCGCCAGCAGCTCGAAGGGGGGAGCTGAGCACGGGGAGCTGTTTTTT
-	TRBJ2-7	-	TRBV4-1	CASSQEPGSGEQYF	TGCGCCAGCAGCCAAGAGCCCGGTAGTGGGGAGCAGTACTTC
TRBD1	TRBJ1-4	-	TRBV19	CASRSSGGGEKLFF	TGTGCCAGTAGATCCTCAGGGGGCGGCGAAAAACTGTTTTTT
-	TRBJ1-5	-	TRBV7-6	CASSADSYSNQPQHF	TGTGCCAGCAGCGCAGACAGCTATAGCAATCAGCCCCAGCATTTT
-	TRBJ2-5	-	TRBV7-9	CASSVLGRGQTGWETQYF	TGTGCCAGCAGCGTTCTGGGGCGAGGACAGACCGGGTGGGAGACCCAGTACTTC
-	TRBJ1-2	once	TRBV7-9	CASSMTENYGYTF	TGTGCCAGCAGCATGACAGAGAACTATGGCTACACCTTC
TRBD1	TRBJ2-1	once	TRBV28	CASSWGQGAPSEQFF	TGTGCCAGCAGTTGGGGACAGGGGGCGCCTAGTGAGCAGTTCTTC
TRBD1	TRBJ2-5	-	TRBV15	CATSSRDRGLWTEETQYF	TGTGCCACCAGCAGCCGGGACAGGGGGCTTTGGACCGAAGAGACCCAGTACTTC
-	TRBJ2-7	-	TRBV5-6	CASSDHYEQYF	TGTGCCAGCAGCGACCACTACGAGCAGTACTTC
-	TRBJ2-2	-	TRBV6-6	CASSYSMLGNTGELFF	TGTGCCAGCAGTTACTCGATGTTAGGAAACACCGGGGAGCTGTTTTTT
-	TRBJ2-1	-	TRBV5-1	CASSGDLRGSYNEQFF	TGCGCCAGCAGCGGGGACCTGAGAGGATCCTACAATGAGCAGTTCTTC
TRBD1	TRBJ2-7	-	TRBV11-2	CASSWGTGDYEQYF	TGTGCCAGCAGCTGGGGGACAGGGGACTACGAGCAGTACTTC
-	TRBJ2-1	-	TRBV7-9	CASSPQAGLNYNEQFF	TGTGCCAGCAGCCCACAGGCAGGACTCAACTACAATGAGCAGTTCTTC
TRBD2	TRBJ2-3	-	TRBV27	CASSWTSGLTDTQYF	TGTGCCAGCAGTTGGACTAGCGGCCTCACAGATACGCAGTATTTT
-	TRBJ2-1	-	TRBV11-2	CASRSGWDEQFF	TGTGCCAGCAGAAGCGGGTGGGATGAGCAGTTCTTC
-	TRBJ2-7	-	TRBV21-1	CASRAGTYEQYF	TGTGCCAGCAGGGCCGGAACCTACGAGCAGTACTTC
-	TRBJ2-5	once	TRBV6-5	CASSYSVWPQYF	TGTGCCAGCAGTTACTCAGTCTGGCCCCAGTACTTC
-	TRBJ2-7	-	TRBV29-1	CSVEGLAREQYF	TGCAGCGTTGAGGGGCTAGCGCGTGAGCAGTACTTC